This paragraph covers one T cell receptor (beta chain) sequence. Its antigen is still unknown. Base qualities are not at hand, and no much larger clone is one base apart. The data derive from a study of T-cell memory formation after mild COVID-19 (dated by TCRdb to 2020 to 2023). Background for the entire study: TCR sequence clusters from the two donors were found to be largely donor specific. Longitudinal TCRalpha and TCRbeta repertoire sequencing tracked T-cell clones expanding and contracting after mild COVID-19 in a couple of donors. Two young, previously healthy adult volunteers made up the cohort, one male and one female. General conclusions and limits of the study: Contracting CD4+ clones turned up mainly in the CM and EM memory subsets, whereas EMRA was where CD8+ clones were enriched. The second-wave clones that peaked on day 37 were not confirmed to be SARS-CoV-2 specific. Clones that contracted from day 15 to 85 showed balanced CD4/CD8 phenotypes, whereas a second wave of clones that expanded from day 15 to 37 leaned towards CD4+. The study covered only a couple of mild cases, and larger cohorts including severe cases with pre-infection samples were considered necessary. The detection of some responding clones in pre-infection memory suggests that pre-existing cross-reactive memory T cells joined the SARS-CoV-2 response.

Sequencer: Illumina NovaSeq 6000. TCRalpha and TCRbeta cDNA libraries were constructed by 5'RACE with constant-segment primers, with sample barcodes and unique molecular identifiers being introduced. RNA was extracted from every sample with Trizol reagent. Amplification of the libraries took two PCR steps, and the second step added a second sample barcode plus Illumina TruSeq adapters. Sequencing of the libraries was done on an Illumina NovaSeq, producing 2 x 150 bp paired-end reads. The authors' analysis ran thus. Demultiplexing of reads and collapsing into UMI-guided consensus sequences were performed with migec v1.2.7. Using mixcr v2.1.11, UMI consensuses were aligned to TRA and TRB V and J templates and then assembled into clonotypes. A clonotype was counted as expanded or contracted only if both edgeR and NoisET called the change significant, with noise models trained on biological replicates. For edgeR calls, a false discovery rate-adjusted p below 0.01 and a log2 fold-change threshold of 1 were applied. PCA with hierarchical clustering of max-normalized trajectories of the 1000 most abundant clonotypes was used as exploratory dynamics analysis. Separately sequenced CD4+ and CD8+ repertoires were used to assign the CD4 or CD8 phenotype of responding clones. TCRdb itself trimmed the public reads at Q25 with fastp, ran MiXCR and retained productive beta chains. Identical CDR3 proteins give one entry, which carries the most common genes and DNA. The V and J calls come from TCRdb's annotation, not from the publication. In all, the sample holds 150,000 or so distinct CDR3 sequences, and roughly 15% of those were seen once. The ten top clones hold 13% to 15% of the sample.

The CDR3, cysteine through phenylalanine, is 17 amino acids long. Kept here is only the CDR3 DNA, which spans 51 bases and is read in frame from base 1. CDR1 and CDR2, looked up from the germline V gene, are MNHEY and SVGAGI. Cut back by 4 bases and 0 bases, the V and J ends lie 16 bases apart. Ficoll-Paque density gradient centrifugation was the method used to isolate PBMCs. The receptor was derived from an adult woman who had mild COVID-19 (a few samples of this study predate the infection). The sample titles of this study are shuffled in the database, so cell type and time point are left out; the donor was told from shared clones. The sequenced sample was PBMCs or a T cell subset sorted from them (not recorded which). This chain joins TRBV6-5 to TRBJ2-1; the D gene is possibly TRBD2, with 6 bases matching. The CDR3 in this case is CASSLLPGESSYNEQFF. The DNA reads as follows: TGTGCCAGCAGTTTGCTGCCGGGGGAGAGCTCCTACAATGAGCAGTTCTTC.